What follows describes a single TCR beta chain. The record originates from a study of blood T cell repertoires in COVID-19. Study as a whole: COVID-19 samples from acute and convalescent phases originated in the United States, Italy and Spain. The cDNA or gDNA used as material had been derived from T cells, B-cell-depleted T cells, or PBMCs.

Authors' data handling: Amplification of reference gene primers was used by the study to estimate nucleated cell counts. Clones were read by immunoSEQ multiplex PCR, and TCRdb kept only the in-frame ones, dropping some. The DNA was the basis for D and trimming; V, J and clone size are from that table. The top ten clones hold approximately 6.5% of a sample with 150,000 or so clones, around 87% of them seen once. Germline lookup yields CDR1 LGHDT and CDR2 YNNKEL (reference sequence). V shed 4 bases, J shed 2 bases, and the junction held 0 bases outside the gene matches. CDR3 length: 14 residues. This TCR was recovered from a man aged 80 or over with acute or convalescent COVID-19. Source material: peripheral blood. The gene calls are TRBV3-1 (or the pseudogene TRBV3-2) and TRBJ2-7, with TRBD2 matching 12 bases. The CDR3 coding sequence is TGTGCCAGCAGCCCTAGCGGGGGGGCCTACGAGCAGTACTTC. Protein sequence: CASSPSGGAYEQYF.